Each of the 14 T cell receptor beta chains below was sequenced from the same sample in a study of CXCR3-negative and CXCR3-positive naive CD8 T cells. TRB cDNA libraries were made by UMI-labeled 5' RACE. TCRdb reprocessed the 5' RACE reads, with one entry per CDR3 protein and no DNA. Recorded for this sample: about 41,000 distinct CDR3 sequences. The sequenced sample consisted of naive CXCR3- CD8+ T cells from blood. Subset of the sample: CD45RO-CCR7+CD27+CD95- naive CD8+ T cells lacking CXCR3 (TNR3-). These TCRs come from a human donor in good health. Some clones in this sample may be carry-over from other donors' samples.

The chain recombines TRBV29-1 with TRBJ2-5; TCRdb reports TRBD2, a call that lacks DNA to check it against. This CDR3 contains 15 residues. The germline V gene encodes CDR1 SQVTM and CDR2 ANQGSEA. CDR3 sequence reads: CSLAAEGYPQETQYF.

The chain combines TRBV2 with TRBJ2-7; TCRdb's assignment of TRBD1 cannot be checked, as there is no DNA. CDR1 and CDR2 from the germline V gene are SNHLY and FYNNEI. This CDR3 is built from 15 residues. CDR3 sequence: CASSEGGANSYEQYF.

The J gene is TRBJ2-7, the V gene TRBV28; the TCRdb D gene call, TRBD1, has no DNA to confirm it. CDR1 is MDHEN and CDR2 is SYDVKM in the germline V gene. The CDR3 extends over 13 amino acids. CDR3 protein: CASTGTESYEQYF.

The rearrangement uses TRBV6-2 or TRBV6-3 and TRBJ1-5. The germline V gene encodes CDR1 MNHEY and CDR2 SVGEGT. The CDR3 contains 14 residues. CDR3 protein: CASSPRTGNQPQHF.

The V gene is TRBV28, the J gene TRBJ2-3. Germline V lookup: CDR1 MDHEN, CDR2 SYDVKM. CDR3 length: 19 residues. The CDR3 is CASSFVYIRDSPSTDTQYF.

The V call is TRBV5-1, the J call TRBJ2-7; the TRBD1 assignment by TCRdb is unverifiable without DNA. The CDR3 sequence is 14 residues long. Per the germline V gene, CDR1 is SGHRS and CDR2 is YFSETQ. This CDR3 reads CASSLEVTGNEQYF.

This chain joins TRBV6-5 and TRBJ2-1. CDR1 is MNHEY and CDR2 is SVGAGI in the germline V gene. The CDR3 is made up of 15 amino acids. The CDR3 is CASSFSGEKFNEQFF.

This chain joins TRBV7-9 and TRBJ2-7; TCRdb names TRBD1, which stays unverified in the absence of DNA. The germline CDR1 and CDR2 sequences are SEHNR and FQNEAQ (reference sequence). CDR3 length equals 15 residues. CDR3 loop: CASSSRDRPSYEQYF.

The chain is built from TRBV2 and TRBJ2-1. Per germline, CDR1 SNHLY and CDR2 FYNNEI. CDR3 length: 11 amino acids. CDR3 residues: CASIGYNEQFF.

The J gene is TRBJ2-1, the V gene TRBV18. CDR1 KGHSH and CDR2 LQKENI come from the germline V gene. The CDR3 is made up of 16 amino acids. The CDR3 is CASSPPGTSSYNEQFF.

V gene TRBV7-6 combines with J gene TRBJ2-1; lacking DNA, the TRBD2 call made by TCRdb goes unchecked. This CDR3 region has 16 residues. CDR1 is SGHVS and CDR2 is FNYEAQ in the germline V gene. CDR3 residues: CASSLKGPGSYNEQFF.

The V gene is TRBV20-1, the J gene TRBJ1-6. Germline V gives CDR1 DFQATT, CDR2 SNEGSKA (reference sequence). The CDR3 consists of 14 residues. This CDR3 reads CSARGFQNYSPLHF.

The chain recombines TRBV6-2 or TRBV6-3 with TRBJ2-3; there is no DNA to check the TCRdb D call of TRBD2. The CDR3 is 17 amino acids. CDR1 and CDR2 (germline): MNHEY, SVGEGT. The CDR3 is CASSSLSLAGVSDTQYF.

The CDR3 protein is CASSLDPGSGNQPQHF. The chain joins TRBV7-9 to TRBJ1-5; TCRdb indicates TRBD1, and absent DNA this call remains unverified. From germline, CDR1 is SEHNR and CDR2 FQNEAQ (reference sequence). The CDR3 loop spans 16 amino acids.